This passage covers 7 T cell receptor beta chains from one sample sequenced in a study of blood T cells in healthy people across ages. A second PCR, run for roughly 7 to 11 cycles, used a sample-barcoded 5' primer plus a J-beta primer mix. A single record per CDR3 protein comes from TCRdb applying MiXCR to the 5' RACE reads. The data show about 580,000 distinct CDR3 sequences, around 50% seen once. The sample was blood. The receptors here all came from a man older than 75 in good health.

Points on this clonotype: One end of the junction fails to match germline, which may point to a read error. The V and J genes are TRBV20-1 and TRBJ2-5, with a tentative D call TRBD1 (6 bases). Per the germline V gene, CDR1 is DFQATT and CDR2 is SNEGSKA (reference sequence). There are 14 residues in the CDR3. CDR3 sequence (DNA): TGCAGTGCTAGAGGGAGGACAGATCAAGAGGCCCAGTACTTC. Amino acid sequence: CSARGRTDQEAQYF.

This clonotype appeared a few times. The genes are TRBV6-1 and TRBJ2-7; no definite D call. The CDR3 length is 13 residues. Germline V gene sequence: CDR1 MNHNS, CDR2 SASEGT. V was cut by 6 bases and J by 1 base, with 10 bases left in between. The CDR3 DNA follows: TGTGCCAGCAGAGCCGGCCCTTCCTACGAGCAGTACTTC. Translation: CASRAGPSYEQYF.

The sample holds a few counts of this clonotype. The chain employs TRBV20-1 and TRBJ2-3, with a tentative D call TRBD1 (6 bases). The length of the CDR3 is 15 residues. Trimming removed 5 bases at V and 1 base at J, with 16 bases between. The V gene's germline CDR1 is DFQATT and CDR2 SNEGSKA (reference sequence). Here the CDR3 reads CSAAGAGPGTDTQYF. Here the CDR3 DNA reads TGCAGTGCTGCAGGGGCTGGCCCAGGCACAGATACGCAGTATTTT.

V is TRBV7-3 and J is TRBJ2-3, with no clear D. Looked up from germline, CDR1 is SGHTA and CDR2 is FQGTGA. Trimming cost V 1 base and J 2 bases, with 7 bases left between them. The CDR3 is 14 amino acids. CDR3 in DNA: TGTGCCAGCAGCTTAATAGGGTTCACAGATACGCAGTATTTT. Translation: CASSLIGFTDTQYF.

This clonotype has more than one count but fewer than ten. The rearrangement joins TRBV28 to TRBJ2-3; D not resolved. The CDR3 is 14 residues long. Trimming took off 4 bases at V and 1 base at J, with 9 bases between the two ends. Per germline, CDR1 MDHEN and CDR2 SYDVKM. The CDR3 nucleotides are TGTGCCAGCAGTTCACAACGCGGCACAGATACGCAGTATTTT. Translation: CASSSQRGTDTQYF.

The chain links TRBV20-1 to TRBJ1-1, with 9 bases lining up with TRBD1. Trimming cost V 4 bases and J 3 bases; bases outside gene matches: 12. Germline V gives CDR1 DFQATT, CDR2 SNEGSKA (reference sequence). The length of the CDR3 is 16 residues. The CDR3 DNA sequence: TGCAGTGCTAAATCAGGTACGGGGACAGGGCACACTGAAGCTTTCTTT. It yields the protein CSAKSGTGTGHTEAFF.

The chain combines TRBV6-2 or TRBV6-3 with TRBJ2-1; a possible D gene is TRBD2 (6 bases). Trimming stripped 10 bases from V and 2 bases from J, with 12 bases between. This CDR3 has 13 amino acids. The V gene's germline CDR1 is MNHEY and CDR2 SVGEGT. The CDR3 DNA reads TGTGCCATCTCGGGAGCCACCTACAATGAGCAGTTCTTC. Its protein is CAISGATYNEQFF.